These 17 T cell receptor beta chains were sequenced from one sample in a study of blood T cell repertoires in COVID-19. Measured with immunoSEQ multiplex PCR; TCRdb has only the in-frame clones, and not every one. The repertoire has about 64,000 clones, more than 75% of them found once; the top ten carry around 13%. Sequenced input: peripheral blood. Receptor source: a man of 80 years or more with acute or convalescent COVID-19.

The V call is TRBV5-4, the J call TRBJ1-6, with TRBD1 matching 7 bases. This CDR3 comprises 17 residues. J lost 7 bases, V lost 0 bases, and 10 bases had no gene match. CDR1 and CDR2 (germline): SGHNT, YYREEE (reference sequence). As DNA, the CDR3 is TGTGCCAGCAGCTTGGGGCTTTATACAGGGGACAATTCACCCCTCCACTTT. It codes for CASSLGLYTGDNSPLHF.

This clone came up a few times. J is TRBJ1-2 and V is TRBV20-1, with TRBD1 as a possible D gene (5 bases). The CDR3 sequence is 15 residues long. Germline V CDR1 and CDR2: DFQATT, SNEGSKA (reference sequence). V was pared by 3 bases and J by 6 bases, with 20 bases between. CDR3 DNA: TGCAGTGCTAGTGAGCCGGGACGCCGGGGGAATGGCTACACCTTC. Its translation: CSASEPGRRGNGYTF.

The gene calls are TRBV19 and TRBJ1-1; D gene unclear. There are 13 residues in the CDR3. Trimming shortened V by 3 bases and J by 1 base, and 6 bases separated the two germline ends. From germline, CDR1 is LNHDA and CDR2 SQIVND (reference sequence). The CDR3 DNA follows: TGTGCCAGTAGTATGGGCAGGAACACTGAAGCTTTCTTT. Translation: CASSMGRNTEAFF.

This clone was recorded only once. The DNA of the CDR3 is TGCGCCAGCAGCCAAGTGATTTACAGTTTGAACACTGAAGCTTTCTTT. This translates into CASSQVIYSLNTEAFF. This rearrangement joins TRBV4-1 to TRBJ1-1; D not certain. There are 16 residues in the CDR3. V shed 1 base and J shed 0 bases, with 12 bases lying between them. Germline CDR1 MGHRA, CDR2 YSYEKL.

The chain is built from TRBV11-3 and TRBJ2-3; 8 bases fit TRBD2. With 4 bases clipped from V and 1 base from J, the junction kept 10 bases outside the gene matches. The CDR3 is 17 residues long. Germline lookup yields CDR1 SGHNT and CDR2 YENEEA. The CDR3 DNA follows: TGTGCCAGCAGCTCCCGCCGGGTGCGGGAGGGCACAGATACGCAGTATTTT. It translates to CASSSRRVREGTDTQYF.

Only one count was recorded for this clone. This rearrangement joins TRBV5-4 to TRBJ2-5; TRBD1 agrees at 7 bases. The germline V gene has CDR1 SGHNT and CDR2 YYREEE (reference sequence). CDR3 size: 15 residues. V shed 4 bases and J 1 base; nucleotides not matched to a gene: 7. CDR3 region: CASSGMGTVQETQYF. In nucleotides, the CDR3 is TGTGCCAGCAGCGGGATGGGGACAGTCCAAGAGACCCAGTACTTC.

The rearrangement joins TRBV5-1 to TRBJ2-5; a weak D match, TRBD1 (5 bases). The CDR3 is 15 amino acids. Between the trimmed V and J ends, which lost 4 bases and 2 bases, there was a span of 15 bases. CDR1 and CDR2 (germline): SGHRS, YFSETQ. CDR3 sequence (DNA): TGCGCCAGCAGCACGGGTGCTAGGGGACAAGAGACCCAGTACTTC. Protein: CASSTGARGQETQYF.

This clone was counted only a few times. The rearrangement joins TRBV4-1 to TRBJ1-3; no clear D gene. Germline V gene sequence: CDR1 MGHRA, CDR2 YSYEKL. CDR3 size: 15 residues. V was trimmed by 3 bases and J by 3 bases, leaving 12 bases between them. The CDR3 is CASSHTTIRGNTIYF. The CDR3 DNA sequence: TGCGCCAGCAGCCACACGACAATTCGTGGAAACACCATATATTTT.

There are a few counts of this clone. V gene TRBV5-1 combines with J gene TRBJ2-1; perhaps TRBD1 as D (6 bases). The germline V and J ends were trimmed by 2 bases and 5 bases, with 11 bases remaining between them. Germline CDR1 and CDR2: SGHRS and YFSETQ. This CDR3 contains 14 residues. CDR3 residues: CASSLPDRNNEQFF. The CDR3 DNA is TGCGCCAGCAGCTTACCCGACAGGAACAATGAGCAGTTCTTC.

The rearrangement uses TRBV5-1 and TRBJ2-3; the match to TRBD2 covers 9 bases. CDR3 length equals 16 residues. Germline assignment: CDR1 SGHRS and CDR2 YFSETQ. The trim removed 3 bases at V and 2 bases at J, leaving 7 bases unmatched. CDR3 coding DNA: TGCGCCAGCAGCTCCGAGACTAGCGGATACACAGATACGCAGTATTTT. Translation: CASSSETSGYTDTQYF.

The V and J genes are TRBV29-1 and TRBJ2-3, with TRBD2 identical over 8 bases. This CDR3 is built from 15 residues. The germline V gene encodes CDR1 SQVTM and CDR2 ANQGSEA. Trimming removed 7 bases from V and 4 bases from J; junction bases left unmatched: 13. As DNA, the CDR3 is TGCAGCGACCCCTTCTTGCGGGAGGTCCCAGATACGCAGTATTTT. Amino acid sequence: CSDPFLREVPDTQYF.

The chain combines TRBV19 with TRBJ2-3; D not resolved. Trimming took off 2 bases at V and 4 bases at J, with 13 bases between the two ends. The CDR3 runs 15 residues. In germline, CDR1 is LNHDA, CDR2 SQIVND (reference sequence). CDR3 coding DNA: TGTGCCAGTAGTATACTCCTAGGATTGGCAGATACGCAGTATTTT. This encodes CASSILLGLADTQYF. Full variable domain (rest looked up from reference TRBV19 and TRBJ2-3): DGGITQSPKYLFRKEGQNVTLSCEQNLNHDAMYWYRQDPGQGLRLIYYSQIVNDFQKGDIAEGYSVSREKKESFPLTVTSAQKNPTAFYLCASSILLGLADTQYFGPGTRLTVL.

V and J are TRBV7-8 and TRBJ2-5; 11 nucleotides line up with TRBD1. V was pared by 5 bases and J by 5 bases, with 4 bases of the junction left unmatched. Germline loops: CDR1 SGHVS, CDR2 FQNEAQ. The CDR3 consists of 14 residues. CDR3 DNA: TGTGCCAGCAGCCTCCGGGACAGGGGGGAGACCCAGTACTTC. This translates into CASSLRDRGETQYF. Full variable domain (remainder filled in from reference TRBV7-8 and TRBJ2-5): GAGVSQSPRYKVAKRGQDVALRCDPISGHVSLFWYQQALGQGPEFLTYFQNEAQLDKSGLPSDRFFAERPEGSVSTLKIQRTQQEDSAVYLCASSLRDRGETQYFGPGTRLLVL.

This chain joins TRBV5-1 and TRBJ2-1, with 8 positions matching TRBD2. The germline V gene has CDR1 SGHRS and CDR2 YFSETQ. CDR3 length: 15 amino acids. Trimming removed 4 bases from V and 4 bases from J; junction bases left unmatched: 7. The CDR3 protein is CASSPNSGAYNEQFF. For the CDR3, the DNA is TGCGCCAGCAGCCCAAATAGCGGGGCTTACAATGAGCAGTTCTTC.

This clone showed up just a few times. V usage is TRBV3-1 (or the pseudogene TRBV3-2) and J usage is TRBJ1-5, with D perhaps TRBD1 (5 bases). The CDR3 consists of 13 residues. Germline CDR1 reads LGHDT; CDR2 reads YNNKEL (reference sequence). The germline V and J ends were trimmed by 0 bases and 7 bases, with 7 bases remaining between them. DNA of the CDR3: TGTGCCAGCAGCCAAGATTGGGGCCAGCCCCAGCATTTT. It codes for CASSQDWGQPQHF.

The chain combines TRBV7-6 with TRBJ2-5; no firm D call. V lost 5 bases to trimming and J lost 5 bases, with 15 bases between them. This CDR3 has 14 residues. The germline gives CDR1 SGHVS, CDR2 FNYEAQ. CDR3 loop: CASSPGSSSETQYF. The CDR3 nucleotides read TGTGCCAGCAGCCCAGGCTCCTCGAGCGAGACCCAGTACTTC.

The chain employs TRBV28 and TRBJ2-1; TRBD1 aligns across 8 bases. The germline gives CDR1 MDHEN, CDR2 SYDVKM. The trim removed 7 bases at V and 7 bases at J, leaving 9 bases unmatched. CDR3 length equals 14 residues. The CDR3 coding sequence is TGTGCCAGCACCACCAACCGACAGGGGAATGAGCAGTTCTTC. Translated, it gives CASTTNRQGNEQFF.